This TCR beta chain was found in a study of regulatory T cells in long-lasting Graves disease. Study-wide results and caveats: Authors noted too few samples as a limitation. Persistent cases favored TRBV28, TRBJ1-2 and TRBJ2-5.

Building the TCR beta libraries relied on iRepertoire HTBI primers, and CDR3 regions underwent Arm-PCR. In the source study's methods: Identification yielded some 60 TRBV and under 15 TRBJ segments across samples. MiXCR, applied by TCRdb to the multiplex PCR reads, yields one record per CDR3 protein. The V and J calls were not made by the authors but by TCRdb's processing. The sample lists about 290,000 distinct CDR3 sequences, around 21% occurring once. Time point specified: persistent/refractory GD, antithyroid drugs over 5 years with positive TRAb. Construction of the TCR library relied on RNA isolated from PBMCs. In each case, Graves' disease was diagnosed per American Thyroid Association guidelines. Germline CDR1 and CDR2: SGHTA and FQGTGA. This CDR3 comprises 14 residues. The junction had 4 bases not matched to a gene; V was cut back by 1 base and J by 5 bases. This clonotype was seen a few times. Its antigen is currently unknown.

The receptor comes from a female donor with Graves disease. The J gene is TRBJ2-7, the V gene TRBV7-3, with TRBD2 matching 8 bases. The material was peripheral blood mononuclear cells (PBMCs), obtained when the disease was refractory, from a patient treated with antithyroid drugs. The CDR3 here is CASSLNGRVDEQYF. For the CDR3, the DNA is TGTGCCAGCAGCTTAAACGGGAGGGTCGACGAGCAGTACTTC.